This T cell receptor (beta chain) derives from a study of OX40 agonist ivuxolimab in advanced cancers. V lost 2 bases, J lost 6 bases, and 6 bases stayed unmatched. Germline-derived CDR1 and CDR2 are LNHNV and YYDKDF (reference sequence). This CDR3 is 17 amino acids long. TCRdb's copy holds only in-frame clones and misses some; the assay was immunoSEQ multiplex PCR. The table records roughly 90,000 clones, roughly 93% of them present only once. The source of this sequence is an adult with an advanced solid tumor such as melanoma, head and neck, liver or kidney cancer. The sequenced sample was CD4+ or CD8+ T cells sorted from blood, obtained in a trial of the OX40 agonist ivuxolimab. The chain uses TRBV15 and TRBJ2-2, with 13 bases matching TRBD2. The CDR3 protein is CATSRKTSGGMAGELFF. As DNA, the CDR3 is TGTGCCACCAGCAGAAAGACTAGCGGGGGGATGGCCGGGGAGCTGTTTTTT.